This TCR beta chain was captured in a study of blood T cell repertoires in COVID-19. The CDR3 is made up of 14 amino acids. V was pared by 5 bases and J by 2 bases, with 12 bases between. Germline lookup yields CDR1 SGHTA and CDR2 FQGTGA. The table came from immunoSEQ multiplex PCR; TCRdb's copy has only in-frame clones and leaves some out. The data contain around 230,000 clones, roughly nine tenths of them seen just once; the ten biggest clones take up just over 0.7%. Sequences were obtained from peripheral blood. The sequence derives from a man aged 40-49 years with acute or convalescent COVID-19. The chain carries TRBV7-3 and TRBJ1-1; D ambiguous. The CDR3 DNA sequence: TGTGCCAGCAGCCCGTCGGGAGAAAACACTGAAGCTTTCTTT. It yields the protein CASSPSGENTEAFF.